The T cell receptor beta chain under discussion was sequenced for a study of cytomegalovirus exposure and HLA in healthy donors. About the research overall: Genotyping of hundreds of donors showed that about 84% belonged to the Caucasian-associated ancestry cluster. Study-wide points: In a later analysis, at a false discovery rate of 0.05, about 15,000 TCR beta sequences were associated with HLA alleles. More clonal expansion characterized HLA-associated TCR beta chains than equally common others in a later analysis.

Germline-derived CDR1 and CDR2 are SGHNT and YYREEE (reference sequence). V lost 4 bases and J lost 4; bases outside the gene matches: 11. The CDR3 is 16 amino acids. On this clone itself: Antigen specificity is unknown.

The PCR used 60 Vbeta and 13 Jbeta primers. TCRdb keeps only in-frame clones here, not all; method: immunoSEQ multiplex PCR. The sample has roughly 60,000 clones, about 83% seen once; the top ten hold around 4.1%. The origin of this receptor is a man aged 25 to 45 in good health and CMV-seronegative. Specimen: PBMCs. The chain couples TRBV5-4 to TRBJ2-3; 8 positions agree with TRBD1. CDR3 sequence: CASSPPRQGPADTQYF. Here the CDR3 DNA reads TGTGCCAGCAGCCCCCCCCGACAGGGGCCAGCAGATACGCAGTATTTT.